The 11 T cell receptor beta chains listed next were all sequenced from one sample in a study of blood T cell repertoires in COVID-19. The data were produced by immunoSEQ multiplex PCR, yet TCRdb's version contains in-frame clones alone and is incomplete. This sample has 200,000 to 250,000 clones, with roughly 85% found just once. The material sequenced was peripheral blood. These receptors came from a man aged 35-49 years with acute or convalescent COVID-19.

V gene TRBV7-3 combines with J gene TRBJ1-1; no firm D call. Trimming took 5 bases from V and 1 from J, leaving 20 bases between them. The CDR3 length is 17 residues. The germline V gene has CDR1 SGHTA and CDR2 FQGTGA. CDR3 bases: TGTGCCAGCAGCCCTCGAGGAGGAGGCGCAGGGAACACTGAAGCTTTCTTT. Translating gives CASSPRGGGAGNTEAFF.

This clone is a singleton in its sample. This chain links TRBV6-5 with TRBJ1-2; the match to TRBD1 covers 8 bases. The V segment lost 2 bases and the J segment 4 bases; nucleotides outside the gene matches: 3. From germline, CDR1 is MNHEY and CDR2 SVGAGI. The CDR3 totals 14 residues. CDR3 in amino acids: CASSYTGGLYGYTF. For the CDR3, the DNA is TGTGCCAGCAGTTACACAGGGGGGCTCTATGGCTACACCTTC.

This chain links TRBV2 with TRBJ1-5; D uncertain. Trimming shortened V by 3 bases and J by 5 bases, and 14 bases separated the two germline ends. The CDR3 covers 15 residues. Germline V gene lookup returns CDR1 SNHLY and CDR2 FYNNEI. The CDR3 spells CASSESGPAYQPQHF. In nucleotides, the CDR3 is TGTGCCAGCAGTGAGAGTGGGCCGGCCTATCAGCCCCAGCATTTT.

The chain links TRBV5-5 to TRBJ1-6, with TRBD1 identical over 9 bases. The CDR3 consists of 14 residues. V lost 4 bases to trimming and J lost 8 bases; unmatched junction nucleotides: 4. Germline lookup yields CDR1 SGHKS and CDR2 YYEKEE (reference sequence). The DNA of the CDR3 is TGTGCCAGCAGCGGGGGACAGGGTTATTCACCCCTCCACTTT. Amino acid sequence: CASSGGQGYSPLHF.

The rearrangement joins TRBV5-1 to TRBJ2-1; possible D gene TRBD1, 6 bases. V gave up 0 bases and J gave up 8 bases, with 12 bases separating them. CDR3 length: 14 amino acids. Germline V gives CDR1 SGHRS, CDR2 YFSETQ. CDR3 sequence (DNA): TGCGCCAGCAGCTTGGTGAGGGGGTTCGATGAGCAGTTCTTC. Translated: CASSLVRGFDEQFF.

The chain carries TRBV27 and TRBJ1-1; D might be TRBD1 (6 bases). Germline V lookup: CDR1 MNHEY, CDR2 SMNVEV (reference sequence). The CDR3 has 13 residues. Trimming took off 6 bases at V and 6 bases at J, with 14 bases between the two ends. The CDR3 DNA sequence: TGTGCCAGCAGGTCGGACAGCAGCCCTGAAGCTTTCTTT. It codes for CASRSDSSPEAFF.

This rearrangement joins TRBV7-3 to TRBJ2-6; D call uncertain. Trimming cost V 5 bases and J 0 bases, with 5 bases left between them. The germline CDR1 and CDR2 sequences are SGHTA and FQGTGA. This CDR3 is 14 amino acids long. DNA for the CDR3: TGTGCCAGCAGCACCAGCTCTGGGGCCAACGTCCTGACTTTC. This sequence encodes CASSTSSGANVLTF.

This clone appeared a single time. This chain links TRBV7-7 with TRBJ2-3; 9 bases are a match to TRBD2. CDR1 and CDR2 (germline): SSHAT, FNYEAQ (reference sequence). The CDR3 loop spans 17 amino acids. V was pared by 5 bases and J by 2 bases, with 11 bases of the junction left unmatched. CDR3 amino acids: CASSPEGLAGFTDTQYF. CDR3 DNA: TGTGCCAGCAGCCCAGAGGGCCTAGCGGGGTTCACAGATACGCAGTATTTT.

The chain is built from TRBV7-9 and TRBJ1-6; no firm D call. The CDR3 consists of 14 residues. Germline V CDR1 and CDR2: SEHNR, FQNEAQ (reference sequence). Trimming left V 4 bases short and J 8 bases short, with 12 bases between. CDR3 sequence reads: CASSSSVTDSPLHF. The CDR3 nucleotides are TGTGCCAGCAGCTCCAGCGTAACGGATTCACCCCTCCACTTT.

V is TRBV6-4 and J is TRBJ2-3; D uncertain. CDR1 is MRHNA, CDR2 SNTAGT, per germline. Trimming cost V 2 bases and J 0 bases, with 3 bases left between them. This CDR3 comprises 13 residues. The CDR3 coding sequence is TGTGCCAGCAGTGACGGCAGCACAGATACGCAGTATTTT. This sequence encodes CASSDGSTDTQYF.

The chain joins TRBV28 to TRBJ2-7; 7 bases map to TRBD1. Germline CDR1 MDHEN, CDR2 SYDVKM. The length of the CDR3 is 14 residues. J lost 3 bases, V lost 7 bases, and 9 bases had no gene match. CDR3 sequence: CASTPRDSNYEQYF. The CDR3 nucleotides are TGTGCCAGCACCCCCCGGGACAGCAACTACGAGCAGTACTTC.